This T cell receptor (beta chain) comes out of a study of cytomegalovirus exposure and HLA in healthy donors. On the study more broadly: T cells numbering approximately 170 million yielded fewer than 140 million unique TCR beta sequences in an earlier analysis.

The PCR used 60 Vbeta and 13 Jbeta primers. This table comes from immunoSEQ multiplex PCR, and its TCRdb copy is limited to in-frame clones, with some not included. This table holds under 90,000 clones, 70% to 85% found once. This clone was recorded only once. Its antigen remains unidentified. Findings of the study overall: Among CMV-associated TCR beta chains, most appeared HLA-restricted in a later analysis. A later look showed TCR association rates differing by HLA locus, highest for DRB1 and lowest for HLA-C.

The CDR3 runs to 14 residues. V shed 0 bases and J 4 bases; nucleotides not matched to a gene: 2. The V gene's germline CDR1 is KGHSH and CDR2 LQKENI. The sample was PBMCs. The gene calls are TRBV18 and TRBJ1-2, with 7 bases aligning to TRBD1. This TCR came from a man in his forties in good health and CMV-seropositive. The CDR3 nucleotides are TGTGCCAGCTCACCACCGGCAGGGGGCTATGGCTACACCTTC. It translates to CASSPPAGGYGYTF.